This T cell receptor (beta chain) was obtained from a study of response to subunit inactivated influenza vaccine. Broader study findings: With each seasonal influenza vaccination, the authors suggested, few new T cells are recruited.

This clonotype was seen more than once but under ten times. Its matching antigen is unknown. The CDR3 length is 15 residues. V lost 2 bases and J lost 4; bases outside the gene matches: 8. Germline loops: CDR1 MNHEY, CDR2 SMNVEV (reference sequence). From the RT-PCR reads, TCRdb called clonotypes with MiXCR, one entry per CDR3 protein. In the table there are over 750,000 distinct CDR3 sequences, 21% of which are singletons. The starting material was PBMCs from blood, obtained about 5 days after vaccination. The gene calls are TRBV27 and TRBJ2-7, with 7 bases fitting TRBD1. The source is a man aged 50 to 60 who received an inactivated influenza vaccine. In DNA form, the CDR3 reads TGTGCCAGCAGTTTAACTCAGGGACAGTATTACGAGCAGTACTTC. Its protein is CASSLTQGQYYEQYF.